A single sample is the source of the 14 T cell receptor beta chains below, sequenced in a study of regulatory T cells in long-lasting Graves disease. Noted time point: newly diagnosed GD, antithyroid drugs for less than 3 months. Scientists built the TCR library using RNA that was extracted from PBMCs. TCR beta libraries were built with iRepertoire HTBI primers and Arm-PCR of CDR3 regions. TCRdb ran MiXCR on the multiplex PCR reads and lists one entry per CDR3 protein. There are 400,000 to 500,000 distinct CDR3 sequences in the sample; around 16% occur only once, and around 7.6% lies in the top ten. These data also featured in a second study, about T cells in Graves' hyperthyroidism and ophthalmopathy.

Sequences were derived from peripheral blood mononuclear cells (PBMCs), sampled at new diagnosis, from a patient treated with antithyroid drugs. These receptor sequences come from a woman in her 40s with Graves disease.

This clonotype has ten or more counts. The chain employs TRBV7-8 and TRBJ1-1; possible D gene TRBD1, 6 bases. Trimming cost V 1 base and J 3 bases, with 6 bases left between them. The CDR3 runs 13 residues. Germline V gene data show CDR1 as SGHVS and CDR2 as FQNEAQ. The chain's CDR3 is CASSLGTDTEAFF. The CDR3 DNA follows: TGTGCCAGCAGCTTAGGGACAGACACTGAAGCTTTCTTT. Full variable domain (remainder filled in from reference TRBV7-8 and TRBJ1-1): GAGVSQSPRYKVAKRGQDVALRCDPISGHVSLFWYQQALGQGPEFLTYFQNEAQLDKSGLPSDRFFAERPEGSVSTLKIQRTQQEDSAVYLCASSLGTDTEAFFGQGTRLTVV.

This clonotype was counted only a few times. The V call is TRBV20-1, the J call TRBJ2-5; TRBD2 matches 7 bases. The V gene's germline CDR1 is DFQATT and CDR2 SNEGSKA (reference sequence). The CDR3 loop spans 15 amino acids. V lost 1 base to trimming and J lost 0 bases; unmatched junction nucleotides: 5. The DNA for the CDR3 is TGCAGTGCTAGAGCAGTGGCGGGAGACCAAGAGACCCAGTACTTC. It translates to CSARAVAGDQETQYF.

This chain joins TRBV5-1 and TRBJ1-5; a weak D match, TRBD1 (5 bases). The CDR3 runs 13 residues. Germline lookup yields CDR1 SGHRS and CDR2 YFSETQ. V was cut by 4 bases and J by 4 bases, with 9 bases left in between. The CDR3 DNA is TGCGCCAGCAGCCTGACAGAAAATCAGCCCCAGCATTTT. Translating it yields CASSLTENQPQHF.

Remarks on this clonotype: Since a much larger clone is just one base distant, this may be a read error. The chain carries TRBV20-1 and TRBJ2-1; TRBD1 might be the D (7 bases). V lost 6 bases to trimming and J lost 10 bases, with 22 bases between them. The CDR3 is 14 amino acids. Germline assignment: CDR1 DFQATT and CDR2 SNEGSKA (reference sequence). As DNA, the CDR3 is TGCAGTGCCGGAGGGGGCATGAGCTCCTACGAGCAGTTCTTC. As protein: CSAGGGMSSYEQFF.

This clonotype was seen many times. V and J are TRBV11-3 and TRBJ2-3; D not resolved. The ends were cut back, 3 bases at V and 0 bases at J, with 7 bases in the middle. The CDR3 runs 14 residues. CDR1 is SGHNT, CDR2 YENEEA, per germline. The CDR3: CASSFDGSTDTQYF. The CDR3 bases are TGTGCCAGCAGCTTTGACGGGAGCACAGATACGCAGTATTTT.

This clonotype was picked up a small number of times. This sequence joins TRBV14 and TRBJ2-1, with D perhaps matching TRBD2 (5 bases). Trimming cost V 1 base and J 8 bases, with 9 bases left between them. This CDR3 has 13 amino acids. Germline assignment: CDR1 SGHDN and CDR2 FVKESK. CDR3 coding DNA: TGTGCCAGCAGCCAAGCGGGGTCATATGAGCAGTTCTTC. Encoded protein: CASSQAGSYEQFF. Together with reference TRBV14 and TRBJ2-1, the CDR3 gives the full variable domain: EAGVTQFPSHSVIEKGQTVTLRCDPISGHDNLYWYRRVMGKEIKFLLHFVKESKQDESGMPNNRFLAERTGGTYSTLKVQPAELEDSGVYFCASSQAGSYEQFFGPGTRLTVL.

V and J are TRBV20-1 and TRBJ2-2; TRBD2 matches at 8 bases. The CDR3 is 15 residues long. Germline CDR1 reads DFQATT; CDR2 reads SNEGSKA (reference sequence). The junction had 4 bases not matched to a gene; V was cut back by 1 base and J by 3 bases. The CDR3 is CSARVGAGDTGELFF. In DNA form, the CDR3 reads TGCAGTGCTAGAGTCGGAGCGGGAGACACCGGGGAGCTGTTTTTT.

The rearrangement joins TRBV7-9 to TRBJ2-1; no clear D gene. The V end was cut by 4 bases, the J end by 3 bases, with 16 bases between. The germline gives CDR1 SEHNR, CDR2 FQNEAQ (reference sequence). The length of the CDR3 is 16 residues. The CDR3 spells CASSSNLRKVYNEQFF. The DNA for the CDR3 is TGTGCCAGCAGCTCCAACTTACGAAAGGTCTACAATGAGCAGTTCTTC.

At least ten counts were recorded for this clonotype. The chain couples TRBV6-2 or TRBV6-3 to TRBJ2-1; 11 bases are shared with TRBD2. This CDR3 is 15 amino acids long. The germline CDR1 and CDR2 sequences are MNHEY and SVGEGT. V trimming: 6 bases; J trimming: 14 bases; junction bases outside the gene matches: 15. CDR3 protein: CASRPTSGNQGREFF. The DNA for the CDR3 is TGTGCCAGCAGGCCGACTAGCGGGAATCAGGGTCGGGAGTTCTTC.

In this sample, this clonotype turned up many times. The chain's CDR3 is CASSVRNNYGYTF. The DNA for the CDR3 is TGTGCCAGCAGTGTCAGGAATAACTATGGCTACACCTTC. V and J are TRBV28 and TRBJ1-2; D unclear. Trimming pared 5 bases from V and 1 base from J, leaving 8 bases between. In germline, CDR1 is MDHEN, CDR2 SYDVKM. The CDR3 is 13 amino acids.

This clonotype showed up just a few times. The chain joins TRBV7-6 to TRBJ2-5; D remains unclear. V was trimmed by 1 base and J by 3 bases, leaving 12 bases between them. The V gene's germline CDR1 is SGHVS and CDR2 FNYEAQ. This CDR3 comprises 15 residues. The CDR3 loop reads CASSLVRLVEETQYF. The CDR3 bases are TGTGCCAGCAGCTTAGTTCGTCTAGTGGAAGAGACCCAGTACTTC.

This clonotype has ten or more counts. J is TRBJ1-1 and V is TRBV7-8; 8 bases fit TRBD1. The CDR3 runs 17 residues. Germline V gene sequence: CDR1 SGHVS, CDR2 FQNEAQ. Trimming cost V 3 bases and J 1 base; bases outside gene matches: 10. The CDR3 protein is CASSFHPAQGGNTEAFF. The CDR3 coding sequence is TGTGCCAGCAGCTTTCATCCTGCACAGGGGGGGAACACTGAAGCTTTCTTT.

In nucleotides, the CDR3 is TGTGCCTGGAGGCCCCCCGGGGCCAACGTCCTGACTTTC. Protein sequence: CAWRPPGANVLTF. V usage is TRBV30 and J usage is TRBJ2-6, with D unresolved. Germline V gene data show CDR1 as GTSNPN and CDR2 as SVGIG (reference sequence). V dropped 3 bases and J dropped 4 bases, with 7 bases sitting between them. The CDR3 length is 13 residues.

This clonotype was picked up many times. The J gene is TRBJ2-2, the V gene TRBV6-5; D unclear. Deletions cut 3 bases from V and 6 bases from J, with 11 bases between. Germline CDR1 MNHEY, CDR2 SVGAGI. The CDR3 is made up of 14 amino acids. The CDR3 nucleotides are TGTGCCAGCAGTTATTTGGGAATAGCCGGGGAGCTGTTTTTT. Protein product: CASSYLGIAGELFF.